Here is one T cell receptor (beta chain) with its context. Its antigen is as yet unknown. V was trimmed by 4 bases and J by 8 bases, leaving 21 bases between them. This CDR3 is 16 amino acids long. CDR1 is SGHRS, CDR2 YFSETQ, per germline. This sample is drawn from a study of T cell responses to AZD1222 COVID-19 vaccine. Study-wide findings and caveats: The sample set comprised mostly white British donors with more females, and clonal diversity was possibly underestimated.

Profiling relied on immunoSEQ multiplex PCR, and the TCRdb table lists in-frame clones only, not all of them. The sample shows 60,000 to 80,000 clones, 85% of them seen only once. This TCR came from an adult in good health. Source: peripheral blood, taken on day 0 of AZD1222 vaccination. The chain recombines TRBV5-1 with TRBJ1-4; maybe TRBD1 (6 bases). The CDR3 DNA is TGCGCCAGCAGCCGAACAGGCAGGGGTGGCGAGGAAAAACTGTTTTTT. It is translated as CASSRTGRGGEEKLFF. Complete variable domain (other parts from reference TRBV5-1 and TRBJ1-4): KAGVTQTPRYLIKTRGQQVTLSCSPISGHRSVSWYQQTPGQGLQFLFEYFSETQRNKGNFPGRFSGRQFSNSRSEMNVSTLELGDSALYLCASSRTGRGGEEKLFFGSGTQLSVL.